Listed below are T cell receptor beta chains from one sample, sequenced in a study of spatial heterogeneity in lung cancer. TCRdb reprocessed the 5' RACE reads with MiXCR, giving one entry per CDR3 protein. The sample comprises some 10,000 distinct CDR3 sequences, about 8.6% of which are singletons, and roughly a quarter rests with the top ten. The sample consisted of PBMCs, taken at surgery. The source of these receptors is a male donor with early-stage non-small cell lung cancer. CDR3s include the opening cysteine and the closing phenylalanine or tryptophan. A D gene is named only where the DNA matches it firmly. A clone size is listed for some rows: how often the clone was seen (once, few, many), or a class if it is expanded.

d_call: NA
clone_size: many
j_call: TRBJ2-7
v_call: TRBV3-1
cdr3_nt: TGTGCCAGCAGCCCGCGGGCCTCCTACAGTAACGAGCAGTACTTC
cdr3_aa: CASSPRASYSNEQYF

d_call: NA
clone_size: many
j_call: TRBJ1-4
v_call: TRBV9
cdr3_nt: TGTGCCAGCAGCGTGCTTCAGGGAGGAAATGAAAAACTGTTTTTT
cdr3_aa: CASSVLQGGNEKLFF

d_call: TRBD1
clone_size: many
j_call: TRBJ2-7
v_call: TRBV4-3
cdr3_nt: TGCGCCAGCAGCCCCACCTGGACAGGAGCCTACGAGCAGTACTTC
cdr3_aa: CASSPTWTGAYEQYF

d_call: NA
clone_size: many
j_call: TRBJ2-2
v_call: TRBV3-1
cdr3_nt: TGTGCCAGCAGCCAAGAGACCGCCACCGGGGAGCTGTTTTTT
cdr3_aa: CASSQETATGELFF

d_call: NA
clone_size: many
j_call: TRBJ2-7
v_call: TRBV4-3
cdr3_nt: TGCGCCAGCAGCCAAGAATTAGAGGACTTCGAGGGGCAGTACTTC
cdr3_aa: CASSQELEDFEGQYF

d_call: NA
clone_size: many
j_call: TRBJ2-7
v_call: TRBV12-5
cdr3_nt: TGTGCTAGTGCCAGGGACGGTACCTACGAGCAGTACTTC
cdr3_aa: CASARDGTYEQYF

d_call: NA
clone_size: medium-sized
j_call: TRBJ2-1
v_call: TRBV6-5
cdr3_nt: TGTGCCAGCAGTTATTCCCGGGGTAGCGGCAATGAGCAGTTCTTC
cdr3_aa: CASSYSRGSGNEQFF

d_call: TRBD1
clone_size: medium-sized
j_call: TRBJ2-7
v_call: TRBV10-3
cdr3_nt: TGTGCCATCAGACCTGGGACAGGGGCCTACGAGCAGTACTTC
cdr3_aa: CAIRPGTGAYEQYF

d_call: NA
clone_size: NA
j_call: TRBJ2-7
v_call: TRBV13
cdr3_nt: TGTGCCAGCAGCCCGGGACTGGAGAATGTTTTTCGGTACTTC
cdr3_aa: CASSPGLENVFRYF

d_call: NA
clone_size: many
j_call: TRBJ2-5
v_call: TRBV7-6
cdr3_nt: TGTGCCAGCAGCGGCGGGGGCCATTCCCAAGAGACCCAGTACTTC
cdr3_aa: CASSGGGHSQETQYF

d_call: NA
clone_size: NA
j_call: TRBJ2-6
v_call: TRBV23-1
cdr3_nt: TGCGCCAGCAGTCAAACCCTCCTCCAGGGCTCCTGGGTCTCTGGGGCCAACGTCCTGACTTTC
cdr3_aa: CASSQTLLQGSWVSGANVLTF

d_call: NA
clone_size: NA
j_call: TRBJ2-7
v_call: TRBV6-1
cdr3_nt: TGTGCCAGCAGTGAGGGCGGGATTCCCGAGCAGTACTTC
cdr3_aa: CASSEGGIPEQYF

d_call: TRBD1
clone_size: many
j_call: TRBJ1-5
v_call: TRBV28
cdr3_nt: TGTGCCAGCAGCTCAACCCGGGACAGGGGCCCTAGCCAGCCCCAGCATTTT
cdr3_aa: CASSSTRDRGPSQPQHF

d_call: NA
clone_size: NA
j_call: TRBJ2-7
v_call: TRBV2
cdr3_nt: TGTGCCATCTCCCGGGACGAGCAGTACTTC
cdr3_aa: CAISRDEQYF

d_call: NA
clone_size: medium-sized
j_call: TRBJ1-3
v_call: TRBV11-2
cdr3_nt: TGTGCCAGCAGCCCAGATTTGAGGGCTGGAAACACCATATATTTT
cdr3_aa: CASSPDLRAGNTIYF

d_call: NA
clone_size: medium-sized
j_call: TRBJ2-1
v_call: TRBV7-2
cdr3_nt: TGTGCCAGCAGCGGTAGCTCCTACAATGAGCAGTTCTTC
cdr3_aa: CASSGSSYNEQFF

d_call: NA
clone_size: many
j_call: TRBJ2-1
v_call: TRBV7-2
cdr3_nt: TGTGCCAGCAGCTTCGGGCGGAACAATGAGCAGTTCTTC
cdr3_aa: CASSFGRNNEQFF

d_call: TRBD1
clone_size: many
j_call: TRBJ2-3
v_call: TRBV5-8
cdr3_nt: TGTGCCAGCAGCGGGGGACAGAGGGTCCTTACAGATACGCAGTATTTT
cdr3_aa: CASSGGQRVLTDTQYF

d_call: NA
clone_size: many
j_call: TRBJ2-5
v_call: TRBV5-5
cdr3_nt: TGTGCCAGCAGAATCTCAGGGTTCAGTTCGGAGACCCAGTACTTC
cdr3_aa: CASRISGFSSETQYF

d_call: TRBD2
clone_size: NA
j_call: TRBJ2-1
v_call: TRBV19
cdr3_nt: TGTGCCAGTAGTATTCGGGGGGGCAATTACAATGAGCAGTTCTTC
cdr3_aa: CASSIRGGNYNEQFF

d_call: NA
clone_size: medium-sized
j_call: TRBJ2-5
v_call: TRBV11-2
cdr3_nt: TGTGCCAGCAGCGGCCGTGAGCGCCCCCCGGAGACCCAGTACTTC
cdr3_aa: CASSGRERPPETQYF

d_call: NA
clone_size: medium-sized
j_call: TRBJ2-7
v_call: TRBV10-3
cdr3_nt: TGTGCCGCCTGGGTGGGACAAAGCTCCTACGAGCAGTACTTC
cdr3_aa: CAAWVGQSSYEQYF

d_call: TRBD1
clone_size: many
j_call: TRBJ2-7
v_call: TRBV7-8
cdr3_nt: TGTGCCAGCAGCTTTAACCGACAGGGATCCTACGAGCAGTACTTC
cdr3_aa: CASSFNRQGSYEQYF

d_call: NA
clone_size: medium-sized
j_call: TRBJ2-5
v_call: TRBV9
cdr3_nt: TGTGCCAGCAGCGTAATGGGTCGGTCGGGGGAGACCCAGTACTTC
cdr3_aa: CASSVMGRSGETQYF

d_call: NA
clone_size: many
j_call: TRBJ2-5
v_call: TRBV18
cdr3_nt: TGTGCCAGCTCACCAAAGGGGGGCGGAGAGACCCAGTACTTC
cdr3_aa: CASSPKGGGETQYF

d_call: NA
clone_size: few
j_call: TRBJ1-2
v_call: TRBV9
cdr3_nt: TGTGCCAGCAGCCTTGACAGGAACTATGGCTACACCTTC
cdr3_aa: CASSLDRNYGYTF

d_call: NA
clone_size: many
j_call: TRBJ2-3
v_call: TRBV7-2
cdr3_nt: TGTGCCAGCAGCTTAAGGCCTCCCGGGGGAGATACGCAGTATTTT
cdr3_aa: CASSLRPPGGDTQYF

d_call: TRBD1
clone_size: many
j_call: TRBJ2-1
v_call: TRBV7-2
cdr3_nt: TGTGCCAGCAGCCGGGACAGGGTCAATGAGCAGTTCTTC
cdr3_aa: CASSRDRVNEQFF

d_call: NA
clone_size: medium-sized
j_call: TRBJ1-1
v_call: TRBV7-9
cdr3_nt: TGTGCCAGCAGCTTTGGAACAGGGTTTACTGAAGCTTTCTTT
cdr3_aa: CASSFGTGFTEAFF

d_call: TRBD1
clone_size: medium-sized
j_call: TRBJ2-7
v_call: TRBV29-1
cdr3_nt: TGCAGCGTCGGACAGGGTCCTACCTACGAGCAGTACTTC
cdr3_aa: CSVGQGPTYEQYF

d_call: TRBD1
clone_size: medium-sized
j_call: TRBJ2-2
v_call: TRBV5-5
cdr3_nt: TGTGCCAGCAGCTTGAGACAGGGGATCGCCGGGGAGCTGTTTTTT
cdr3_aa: CASSLRQGIAGELFF

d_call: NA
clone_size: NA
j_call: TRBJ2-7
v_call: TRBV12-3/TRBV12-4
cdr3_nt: TGTGCCAGCAGTTTATGGGTCTCCTACGAGCAGTACTTC
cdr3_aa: CASSLWVSYEQYF

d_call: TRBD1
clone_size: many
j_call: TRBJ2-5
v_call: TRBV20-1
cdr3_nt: TGCAGTGCTACCCCCCCAACAGGGGTCGGCGAGACCCAGTACTTC
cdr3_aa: CSATPPTGVGETQYF

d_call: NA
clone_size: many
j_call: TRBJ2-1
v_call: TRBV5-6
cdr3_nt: TGTGCCAGCAGCTTTGTGTTACGAAGGGAGAGTGACTACAATGAGCAGTTCTTC
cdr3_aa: CASSFVLRRESDYNEQFF

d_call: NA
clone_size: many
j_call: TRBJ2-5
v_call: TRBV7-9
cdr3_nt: TGTGCCAGCAGCTTGGGCGGACACCAAGAGACCCAGTACTTC
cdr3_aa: CASSLGGHQETQYF

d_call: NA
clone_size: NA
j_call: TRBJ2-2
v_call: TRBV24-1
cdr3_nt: TGTGCCACAACAGCTACGAACACCGGGGAGCTGTTTTTT
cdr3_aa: CATTATNTGELFF

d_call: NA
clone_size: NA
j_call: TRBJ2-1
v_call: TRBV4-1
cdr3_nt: TGCGCCAGCAGCCAAGGGCTCATAGGCAGGGGTCCGTCGATGGAGCAGTTCTTC
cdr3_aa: CASSQGLIGRGPSMEQFF

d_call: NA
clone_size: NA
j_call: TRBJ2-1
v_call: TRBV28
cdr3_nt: TGTGCCAGCAGCCCTTCAACGACCTCTCGGCGGAATGAGCAGTTCTTC
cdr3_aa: CASSPSTTSRRNEQFF

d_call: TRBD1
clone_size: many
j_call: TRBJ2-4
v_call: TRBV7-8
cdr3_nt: TGTGCCAGCAGCTACCGACAGGGCAGTAAAAACATTCGGTACTTC
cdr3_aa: CASSYRQGSKNIRYF

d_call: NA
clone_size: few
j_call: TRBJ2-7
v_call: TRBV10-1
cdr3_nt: TGCGCCAGCAGTGGGTACAGCCGAGGGGAGCAGTACTTC
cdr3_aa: CASSGYSRGEQYF

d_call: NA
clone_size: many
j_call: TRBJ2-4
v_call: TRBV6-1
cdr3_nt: TGTGCCAGCAGTGAATTGGGCAGCTTAAACATTCAGTACTTC
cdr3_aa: CASSELGSLNIQYF

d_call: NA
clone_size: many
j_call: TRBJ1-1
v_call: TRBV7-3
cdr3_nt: TGTGCCAGCAGCCTAGGGACGGGCCTTTTCTTT
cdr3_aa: CASSLGTGLFF

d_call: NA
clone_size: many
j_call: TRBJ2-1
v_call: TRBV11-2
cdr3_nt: TGTGCCAGCAGCCCCAGGAGGGACTGGACCAATGAGCAGTTCTTC
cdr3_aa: CASSPRRDWTNEQFF

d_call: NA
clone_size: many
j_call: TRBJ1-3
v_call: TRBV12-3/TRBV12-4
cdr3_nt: TGTGCCAGCAGCCCCACCCGGGCAACTGAAAACACCATATATTTT
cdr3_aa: CASSPTRATENTIYF

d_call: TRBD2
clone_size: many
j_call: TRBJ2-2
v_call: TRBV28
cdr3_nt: TGTGCCAGCACCCTGGGACTAGCAAACACCGGGGAGCTGTTTTTT
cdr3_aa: CASTLGLANTGELFF

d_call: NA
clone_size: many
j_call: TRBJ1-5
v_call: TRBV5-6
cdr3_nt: TGTGCCAGCAGCTTTGGTCAGGGTGGGCAGCCCCAGCATTTT
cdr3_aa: CASSFGQGGQPQHF

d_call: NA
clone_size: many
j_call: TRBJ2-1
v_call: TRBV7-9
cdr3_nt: TGTGCCAGCAGCAGTCGGACGGGTTTCAATGAGCAGTTCTTC
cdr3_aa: CASSSRTGFNEQFF

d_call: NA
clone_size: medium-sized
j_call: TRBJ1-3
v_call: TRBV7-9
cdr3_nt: TGTGCCAGCAGGCCCTCTGGAAACACCATATATTTT
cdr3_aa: CASRPSGNTIYF

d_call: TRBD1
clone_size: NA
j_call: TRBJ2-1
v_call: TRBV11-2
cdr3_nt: TGTGCCAGCAGCTTAAAGCCGGGACAGCCAGACAATGAGCAGTTCTTC
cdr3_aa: CASSLKPGQPDNEQFF

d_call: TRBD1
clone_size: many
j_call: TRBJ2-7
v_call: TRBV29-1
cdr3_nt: TGCAGCGTTGCCCCCGGGACAGGGGGTTACGAGCAGTACTTC
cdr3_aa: CSVAPGTGGYEQYF